This entry lists 5 T cell receptor beta chains sequenced from one sample in a study of blood T cells in healthy people across ages. The authors ran a second PCR of 7 to 11 cycles using a sample-barcoded 5' primer and a J-beta primer mix. TCRdb independently ran MiXCR on the 5' RACE reads; one entry per CDR3 protein. The top ten clones hold roughly 13% of a sample with 650,000 to 800,000 distinct CDR3 sequences, 52% of them seen once. The sequenced material came from blood. The receptor source for this set is a woman aged 80 or over in good health.

This clonotype was seen ten or more times. CDR3 sequence: CASSFIRGDLASVTQYF. CDR3 nucleotides: TGTGCCAGCAGTTTTATTAGAGGGGACTTAGCAAGTGTGACCCAGTACTTC. J is TRBJ2-5 and V is TRBV27; weak D call: TRBD2 (6 bases). Germline CDR1 reads MNHEY; CDR2 reads SMNVEV (reference sequence). V was cut by 3 bases and J by 7 bases, with 24 bases left in between. This CDR3 has 17 residues.

With respect to this clonotype: This may be a read error: a much more frequent sequence differs by one nucleotide. The rearrangement links TRBV10-3 to TRBJ2-7, with D perhaps TRBD1 (5 bases). This CDR3 is built from 16 residues. V gave up 3 bases and J gave up 3 bases, with 18 bases separating them. Germline V gene data show CDR1 as ENHRY and CDR2 as SYGVKD. In DNA form, the CDR3 reads TGTGCCATCAGTGACCTAGTGACAGTTTTTTTCTACGAGCAGTACTTC. Amino acids: CAISDLVTVFFYEQYF.

On this clonotype itself: This could be a read error, since a much larger clone is one nucleotide away. The CDR3 coding sequence is TGTGCCACCAGTGCCCGTAGTGGGACGGGGTACAAAGAGACCCAGTTCTTC. Amino acid sequence: CATSARSGTGYKETQFF. The V call is TRBV24-1, the J call TRBJ2-1; D possibly uses TRBD1 or TRBD2 (5 bases each). The germline gives CDR1 KGHDR, CDR2 SFDVKD. V was clipped by 5 bases and J by 13 bases, with 29 bases between them. The CDR3 consists of 17 residues.

The J gene is TRBJ2-2, the V gene TRBV4-1; 7 nucleotides agree with TRBD2. After removal of 1 base from V and 7 bases from J, the junction contained 3 bases not matched to a gene. The CDR3 is 14 residues long. Germline V gene sequence: CDR1 MGHRA, CDR2 YSYEKL. Written as DNA, the CDR3 is TGCGCCAGCAGCCAAGGTTGGGAGGGCGGGGAGCTGTTTTTT. Translated, it gives CASSQGWEGGELFF.

This clonotype came up a few times. The CDR3 spells CSARGGANTYEQYF. The DNA for the CDR3 is TGCAGTGCTAGAGGGGGGGCTAACACCTACGAGCAGTACTTC. This chain joins TRBV20-1 and TRBJ2-7, with D tentatively TRBD1 or TRBD2 (6 bases each). V was clipped by 1 base and J by 2 bases, with 12 bases between them. Looked up from germline, CDR1 is DFQATT and CDR2 is SNEGSKA (reference sequence). The CDR3 loop spans 14 amino acids.